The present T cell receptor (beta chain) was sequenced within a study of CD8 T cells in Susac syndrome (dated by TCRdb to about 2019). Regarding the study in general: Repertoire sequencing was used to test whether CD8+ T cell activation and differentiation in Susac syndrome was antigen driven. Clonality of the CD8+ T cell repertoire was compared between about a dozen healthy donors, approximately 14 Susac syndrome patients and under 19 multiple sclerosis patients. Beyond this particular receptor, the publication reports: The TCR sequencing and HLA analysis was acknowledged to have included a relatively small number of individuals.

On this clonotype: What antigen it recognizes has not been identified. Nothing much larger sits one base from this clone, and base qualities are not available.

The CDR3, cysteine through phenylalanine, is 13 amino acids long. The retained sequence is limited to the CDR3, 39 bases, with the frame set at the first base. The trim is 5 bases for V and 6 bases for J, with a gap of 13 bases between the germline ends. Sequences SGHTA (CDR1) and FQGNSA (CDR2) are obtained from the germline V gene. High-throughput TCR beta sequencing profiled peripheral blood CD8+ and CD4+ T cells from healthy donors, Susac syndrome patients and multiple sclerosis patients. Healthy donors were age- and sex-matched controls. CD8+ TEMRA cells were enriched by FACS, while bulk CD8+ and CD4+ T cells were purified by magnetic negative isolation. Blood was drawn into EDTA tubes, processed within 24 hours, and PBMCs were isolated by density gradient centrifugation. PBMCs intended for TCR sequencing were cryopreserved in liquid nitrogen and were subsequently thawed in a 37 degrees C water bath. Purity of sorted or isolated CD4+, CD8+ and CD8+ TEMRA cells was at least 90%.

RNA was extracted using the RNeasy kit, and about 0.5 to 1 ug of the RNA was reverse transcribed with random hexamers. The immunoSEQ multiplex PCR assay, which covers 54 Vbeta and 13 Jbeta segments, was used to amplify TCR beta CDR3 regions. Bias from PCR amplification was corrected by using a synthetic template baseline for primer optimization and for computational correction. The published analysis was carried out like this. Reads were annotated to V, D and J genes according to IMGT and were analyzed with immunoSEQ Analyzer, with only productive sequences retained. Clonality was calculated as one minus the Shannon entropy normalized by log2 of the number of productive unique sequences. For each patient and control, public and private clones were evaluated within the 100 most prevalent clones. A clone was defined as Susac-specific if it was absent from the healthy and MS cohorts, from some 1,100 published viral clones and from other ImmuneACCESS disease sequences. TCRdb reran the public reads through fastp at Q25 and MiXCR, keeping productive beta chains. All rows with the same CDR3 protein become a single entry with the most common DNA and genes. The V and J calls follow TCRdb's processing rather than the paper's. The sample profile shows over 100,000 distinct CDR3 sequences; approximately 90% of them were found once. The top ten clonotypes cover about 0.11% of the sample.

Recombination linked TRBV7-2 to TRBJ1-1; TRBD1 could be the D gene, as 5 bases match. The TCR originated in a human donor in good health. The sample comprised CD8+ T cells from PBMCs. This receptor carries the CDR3 CASSPGLPPEAFF. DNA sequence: TGTGCCAGCAGCCCGGGACTCCCCCCTGAAGCTTTCTTT.